The present entry profiles one TCR beta chain with its context. Trimming at V came to 7 bases and at J to 0 bases, leaving 20 bases not matched to a gene. The CDR3 totals 20 residues. CDR1 and CDR2 (germline): SGHRS, YFSETQ. These data originate in a study of blood T cell repertoires in COVID-19. The overall study: Acute and convalescent COVID-19 specimens originated in the United States, Italy and Spain. The cDNA or gDNA used as material had been derived from T cells, B-cell-depleted T cells, or PBMCs.

In the source study's methods: Amplification of reference gene primers was used by the study to estimate nucleated cell counts. Only in-frame clones appear in the TCRdb table, and some are missing; sequencing was by immunoSEQ multiplex PCR. V and J calls and clone size follow that table, whereas D and trimming were derived from the DNA. The sample contains roughly 240,000 clones, 70% to 90% of which appear only once. This sequence originates from a woman in her thirties who had recovered from COVID-19. V is TRBV5-1 and J is TRBJ2-3, with 10 bases that match TRBD2. The material sequenced was peripheral blood. CDR3 in DNA: TGCGCCAGCTACTCATTAGCGGGGGGACCAATGGGACTAAGCACAGATACGCAGTATTTT. Residues: CASYSLAGGPMGLSTDTQYF.